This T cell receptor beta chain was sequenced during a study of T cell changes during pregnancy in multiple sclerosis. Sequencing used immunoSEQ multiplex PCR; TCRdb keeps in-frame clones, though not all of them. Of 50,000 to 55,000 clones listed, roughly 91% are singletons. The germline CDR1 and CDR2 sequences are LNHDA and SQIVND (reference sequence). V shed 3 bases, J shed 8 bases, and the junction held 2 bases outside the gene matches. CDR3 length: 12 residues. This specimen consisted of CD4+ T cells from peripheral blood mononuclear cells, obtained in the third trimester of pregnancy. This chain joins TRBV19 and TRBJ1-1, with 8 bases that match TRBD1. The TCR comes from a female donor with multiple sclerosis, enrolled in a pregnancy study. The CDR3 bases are TGTGCCAGTAGTATTTGGACAGGGGAAGCTTTCTTT. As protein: CASSIWTGEAFF.